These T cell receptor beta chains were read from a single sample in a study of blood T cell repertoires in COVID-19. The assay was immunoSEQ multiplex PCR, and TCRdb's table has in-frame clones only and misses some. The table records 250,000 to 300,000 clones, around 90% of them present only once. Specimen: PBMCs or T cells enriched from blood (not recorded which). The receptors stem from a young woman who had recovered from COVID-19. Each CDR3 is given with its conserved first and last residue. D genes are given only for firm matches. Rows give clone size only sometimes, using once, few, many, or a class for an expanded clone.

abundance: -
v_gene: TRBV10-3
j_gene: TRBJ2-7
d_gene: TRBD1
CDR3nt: TGTGCCATCGGCCGGGACAGAGTTCGGGAGCAGTACTTC
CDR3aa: CAIGRDRVREQYF

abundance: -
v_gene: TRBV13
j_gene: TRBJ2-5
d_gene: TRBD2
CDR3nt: TGTGCCAGCAGCTCCAGGGTTAGCGGGAGATATAAAGTAGAGACCCAGTACTTC
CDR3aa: CASSSRVSGRYKVETQYF

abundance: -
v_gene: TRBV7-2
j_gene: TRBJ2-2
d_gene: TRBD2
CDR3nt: TGTGCCAGCAGCTTAGTAGTTAAAGCGGGAGGGCCCTCCGGGGAGCTGTTTTTT
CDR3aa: CASSLVVKAGGPSGELFF

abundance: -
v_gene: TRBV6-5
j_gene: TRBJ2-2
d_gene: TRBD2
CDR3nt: TGTGCCAGCAGTTACGGTAGCGGGAGGAGAACCGGGGAGCTGTTTTTT
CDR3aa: CASSYGSGRRTGELFF

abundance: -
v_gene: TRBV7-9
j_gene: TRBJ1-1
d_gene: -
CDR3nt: TGTGCCAGCAGCTTAATCGGGGATGGCCCTATGAACACTGAAGCTTTCTTT
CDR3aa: CASSLIGDGPMNTEAFF

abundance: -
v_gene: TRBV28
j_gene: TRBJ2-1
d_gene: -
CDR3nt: TGTGCCAGCAGTTCCGGGACTGCAGGTTTGGGTGAGCAGTTCTTC
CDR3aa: CASSSGTAGLGEQFF

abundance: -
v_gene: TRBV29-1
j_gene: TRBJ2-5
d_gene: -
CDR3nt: TGCAGCGTGAGAGCAGGACAAGAGACCCAGTACTTC
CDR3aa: CSVRAGQETQYF

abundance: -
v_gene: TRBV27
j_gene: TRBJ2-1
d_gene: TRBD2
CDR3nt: TGTGCCAGCAGTTTAGGTAGCGGGAGGTTCGGGAACAATGAGCAGTTCTTC
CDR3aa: CASSLGSGRFGNNEQFF

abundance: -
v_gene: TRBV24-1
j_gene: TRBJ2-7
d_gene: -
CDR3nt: TGTGCCACCAGTGACTCAGGGAAACTGCGATACGAGCAGTACTTC
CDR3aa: CATSDSGKLRYEQYF

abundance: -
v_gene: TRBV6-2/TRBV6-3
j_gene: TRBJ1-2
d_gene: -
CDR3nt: TGTGCCAGCAGCCTAGAAGAAAATCCCTATGGCTACACCTTC
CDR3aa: CASSLEENPYGYTF

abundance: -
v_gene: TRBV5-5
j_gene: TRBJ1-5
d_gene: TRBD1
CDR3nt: TGTGCCAGCAGCGGGAGGGACAGGGGCAATCAGCCCCAGCATTTT
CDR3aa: CASSGRDRGNQPQHF

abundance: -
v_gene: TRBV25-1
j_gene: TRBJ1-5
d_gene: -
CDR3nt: TGTGCCAGCAGCGACATAGGACAGCCCAATCAGCCCCAGCATTTT
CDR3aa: CASSDIGQPNQPQHF

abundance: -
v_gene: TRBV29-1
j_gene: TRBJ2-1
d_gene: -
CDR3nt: TGCAGCGTTGAAGGACTTTCCAATGAGCAGTTCTTC
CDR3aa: CSVEGLSNEQFF

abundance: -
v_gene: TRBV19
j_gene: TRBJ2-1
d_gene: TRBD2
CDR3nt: TGTGCCAGTAGTATGAGTAGCGGGATACGTGAGCAGTTCTTC
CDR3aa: CASSMSSGIREQFF

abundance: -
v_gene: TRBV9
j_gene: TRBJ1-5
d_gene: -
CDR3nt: TGTGCCAGCAGCGTAGATATAAATCAGCCCCAGCATTTT
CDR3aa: CASSVDINQPQHF

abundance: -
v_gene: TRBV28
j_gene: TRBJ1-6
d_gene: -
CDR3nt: TGTGCCAGCAGTCACAGGACCTCCTATAATTCACCCCTCCACTTT
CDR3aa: CASSHRTSYNSPLHF

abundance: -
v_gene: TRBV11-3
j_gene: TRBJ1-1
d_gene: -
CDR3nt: TGTGCCAGCAGCTTAGATAGTAACACTGAAGCTTTCTTT
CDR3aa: CASSLDSNTEAFF

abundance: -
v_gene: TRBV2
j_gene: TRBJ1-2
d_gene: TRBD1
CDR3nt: TGTGCCAGCAGTGAAGCGGAACAGGGGGGTGGCTACACCTTC
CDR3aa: CASSEAEQGGGYTF

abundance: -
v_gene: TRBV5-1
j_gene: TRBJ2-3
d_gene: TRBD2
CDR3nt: TGCGCCAGCAGCTTGGTAGAGGGACTAGCGCTAACAGATACGCAGTATTTT
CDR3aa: CASSLVEGLALTDTQYF

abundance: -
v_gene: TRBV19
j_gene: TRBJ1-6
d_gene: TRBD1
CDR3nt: TGTGCCAGTAGTATCGGGGGACAGGGAAATTCACCCCTCCACTTT
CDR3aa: CASSIGGQGNSPLHF

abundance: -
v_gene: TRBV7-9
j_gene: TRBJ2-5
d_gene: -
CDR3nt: TGTGCCAGCAGCTTAGGAATAGCAGAAGCGGAGACCCAGTACTTC
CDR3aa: CASSLGIAEAETQYF

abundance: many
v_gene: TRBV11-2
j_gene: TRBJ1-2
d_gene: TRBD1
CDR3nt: TGTGCCAGCAGCCCCAGGGACAGTTACTATGGCTACACCTTC
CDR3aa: CASSPRDSYYGYTF

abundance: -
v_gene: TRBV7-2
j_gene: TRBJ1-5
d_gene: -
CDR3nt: TGTGCCAGCAGCTTAGAGCCCTATCAGCCCCAGCATTTT
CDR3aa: CASSLEPYQPQHF

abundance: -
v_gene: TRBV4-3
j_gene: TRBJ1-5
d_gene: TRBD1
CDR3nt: TGCGCCAGCAGCCTAACTACTTCAGGGGGTGGCAATCAGCCCCAGCATTTT
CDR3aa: CASSLTTSGGGNQPQHF

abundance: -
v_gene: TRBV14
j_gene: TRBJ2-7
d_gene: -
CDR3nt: TGTGCCAGCCCCCCCCTAGGCCAGCCCCCATACGAGCAGTACTTC
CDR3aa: CASPPLGQPPYEQYF

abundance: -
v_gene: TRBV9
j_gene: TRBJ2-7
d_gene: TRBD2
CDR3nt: TGTGCCAGCAGCGTAGGACTAGCGGGAGGATCCGAGCAGTACTTC
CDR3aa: CASSVGLAGGSEQYF

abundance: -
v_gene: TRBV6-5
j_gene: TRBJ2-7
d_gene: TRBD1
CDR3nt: TGTGCCAGCAGCAAACAGGGGGCAAGCTCCTACGAGCAGTACTTC
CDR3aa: CASSKQGASSYEQYF

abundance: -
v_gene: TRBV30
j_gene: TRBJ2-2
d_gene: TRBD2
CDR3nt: TGTGCCTGGACGGTAGCGGGAGGCATAAACACCGGGGAGCTGTTTTTT
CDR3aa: CAWTVAGGINTGELFF

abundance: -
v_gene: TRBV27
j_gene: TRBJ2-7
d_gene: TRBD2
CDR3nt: TGTGCCAGCAGTTTCCTCGGGAGGGAGTCCGACGAGCAGTACTTC
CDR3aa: CASSFLGRESDEQYF

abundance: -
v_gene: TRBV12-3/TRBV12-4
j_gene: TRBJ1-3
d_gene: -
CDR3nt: TGTGCCAGCAGTCAACAGGGTTTGGACACCATATATTTT
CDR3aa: CASSQQGLDTIYF

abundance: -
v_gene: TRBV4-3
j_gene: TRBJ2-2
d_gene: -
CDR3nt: TGCGCCAGCAGCCATTCCCTTGGGGAGCTGTTTTTT
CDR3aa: CASSHSLGELFF

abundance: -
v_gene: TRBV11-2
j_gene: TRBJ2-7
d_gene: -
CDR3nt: TGTGCCAGCAGCTTAGGGCAGGGTGTAGGAGTCGAGCAGTACTTC
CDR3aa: CASSLGQGVGVEQYF

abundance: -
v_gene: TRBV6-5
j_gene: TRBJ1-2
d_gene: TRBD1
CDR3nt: TGTGCCAGCACCTCCGGGACAGGGAAAAGCTACACCTTC
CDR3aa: CASTSGTGKSYTF

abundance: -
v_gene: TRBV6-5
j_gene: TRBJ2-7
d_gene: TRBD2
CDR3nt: TGTGCCAGCAGTCGTGGACTAGCGGGAGGGGGCGAGCAGTACTTC
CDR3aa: CASSRGLAGGGEQYF

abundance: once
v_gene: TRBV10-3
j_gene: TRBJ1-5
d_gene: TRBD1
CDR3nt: TGTGCCATCAGTGAGAGCCGGACAGGGGGCTCAAGCAATCAGCCCCAGCATTTT
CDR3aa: CAISESRTGGSSNQPQHF

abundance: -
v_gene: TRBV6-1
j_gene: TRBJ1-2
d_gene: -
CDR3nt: TGTGCCAGCAGTGAACCGCAGAGGGGGTATGGCTACACCTTC
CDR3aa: CASSEPQRGYGYTF

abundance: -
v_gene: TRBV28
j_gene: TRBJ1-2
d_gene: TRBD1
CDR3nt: TGTGCCAGCAGTTCCCCGGGACAGGGGACGACTAACTATGGCTACACCTTC
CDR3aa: CASSSPGQGTTNYGYTF

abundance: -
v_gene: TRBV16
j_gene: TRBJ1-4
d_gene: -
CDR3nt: TGTGCCAGCAAAGCGGGGGGGCTGAGGACTAATGAAAAACTGTTTTTT
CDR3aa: CASKAGGLRTNEKLFF

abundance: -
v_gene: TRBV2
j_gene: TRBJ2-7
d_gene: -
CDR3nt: TGTGCCAGCAGTGTCGGGCTAGCGAATACCTACGAGCAGTACTTC
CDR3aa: CASSVGLANTYEQYF

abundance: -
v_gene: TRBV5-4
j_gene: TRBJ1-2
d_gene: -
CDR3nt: TGTGCCAGCAGCCTTTTGGTCGACAGCCTCTATGGCTACACCTTC
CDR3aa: CASSLLVDSLYGYTF

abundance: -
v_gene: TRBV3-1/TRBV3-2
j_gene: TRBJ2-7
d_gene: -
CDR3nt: TGTGCCAGCAGCCAAGCGGTCACTAGCGAGCAGTACTTC
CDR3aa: CASSQAVTSEQYF

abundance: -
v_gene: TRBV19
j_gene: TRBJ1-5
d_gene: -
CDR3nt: TGTGCCAGTAGGAGATCCGGACAGTGGGGGAGCAATCAGCCCCAGCATTTT
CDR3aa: CASRRSGQWGSNQPQHF

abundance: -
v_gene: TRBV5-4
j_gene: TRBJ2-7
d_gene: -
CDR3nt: TGTGCCAGCAGCTTGGCCCTCAGGGAAGGGGCCGAGCAGTACTTC
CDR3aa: CASSLALREGAEQYF

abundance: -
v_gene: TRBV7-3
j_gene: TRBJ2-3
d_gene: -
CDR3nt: TGTGCCAGCAGCTTATCCTCAGGGGTGAGCACAGATACGCAGTATTTT
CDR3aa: CASSLSSGVSTDTQYF

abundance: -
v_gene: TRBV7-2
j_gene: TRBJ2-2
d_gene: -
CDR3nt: TGTGCCAGCAGCTCCCTTGGACAGAACACCGGGGAGCTGTTTTTT
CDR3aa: CASSSLGQNTGELFF

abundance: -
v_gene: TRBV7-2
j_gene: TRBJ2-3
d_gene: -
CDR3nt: TGTGCCAGCAGCTCCCCGGACTTAGCGGCAGATACGCAGTATTTT
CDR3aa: CASSSPDLAADTQYF

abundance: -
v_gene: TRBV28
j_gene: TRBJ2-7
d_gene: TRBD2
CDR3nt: TGTGCCAGCAGTCATATGACTAGCGGGAGGAACTACGAGCAGTACTTC
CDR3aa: CASSHMTSGRNYEQYF

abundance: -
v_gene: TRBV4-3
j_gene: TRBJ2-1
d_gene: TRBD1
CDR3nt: TGCGCCAGCAGCCCCGGGACAGGGGGTTACAATGAGCAGTTCTTC
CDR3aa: CASSPGTGGYNEQFF

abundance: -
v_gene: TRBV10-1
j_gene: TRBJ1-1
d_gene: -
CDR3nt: TGCGCCAGCAGCGACAGGAGAAACACTGAAGCTTTCTTT
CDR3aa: CASSDRRNTEAFF

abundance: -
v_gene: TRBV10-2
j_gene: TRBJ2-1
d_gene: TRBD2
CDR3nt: TGCGCCAGCAGTACTAGCGGGAGGGCGGGTGAGCAGTTCTTC
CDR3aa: CASSTSGRAGEQFF

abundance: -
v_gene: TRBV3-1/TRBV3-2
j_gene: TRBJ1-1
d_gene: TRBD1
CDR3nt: TGTGCCAGCAGCCAAAGGACAGGGTTTCAGAACACTGAAGCTTTCTTT
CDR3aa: CASSQRTGFQNTEAFF

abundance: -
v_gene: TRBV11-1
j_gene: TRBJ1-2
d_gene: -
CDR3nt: TGTGCCAGCAGCTCCCCTGGGGGACTAGATGGCTACACCTTC
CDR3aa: CASSSPGGLDGYTF

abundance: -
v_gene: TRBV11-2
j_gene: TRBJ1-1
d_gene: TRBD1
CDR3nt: TGTGCCAGCAGCTTAGCATACGACAGGGGGCGACTGAACACTGAAGCTTTCTTT
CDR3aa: CASSLAYDRGRLNTEAFF

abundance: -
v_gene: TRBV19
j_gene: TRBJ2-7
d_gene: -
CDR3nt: TGTGCCAGTAGTAGGTCCCTACAGGGATACGAGCAGTACTTC
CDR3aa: CASSRSLQGYEQYF

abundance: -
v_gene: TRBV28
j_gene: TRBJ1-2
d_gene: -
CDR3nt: TGTGCCAGCAGTTCACTCTATGGCTACACCTTC
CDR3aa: CASSSLYGYTF

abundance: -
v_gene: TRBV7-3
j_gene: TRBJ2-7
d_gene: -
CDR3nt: TGTGCCAGCAGCTTAAACGGCGGCTACGAGCAGTACTTC
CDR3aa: CASSLNGGYEQYF

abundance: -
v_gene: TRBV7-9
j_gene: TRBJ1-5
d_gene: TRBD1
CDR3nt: TGTGCCAGCAGCTTAGCCCTGACAGGGGGGAGCAATCAGCCCCAGCATTTT
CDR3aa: CASSLALTGGSNQPQHF

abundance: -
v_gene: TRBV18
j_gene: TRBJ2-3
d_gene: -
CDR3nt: TGTGCCAGCTCACCATACAACACAGATACGCAGTATTTT
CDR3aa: CASSPYNTDTQYF

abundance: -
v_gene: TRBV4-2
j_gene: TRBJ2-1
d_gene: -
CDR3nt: TGTGCCAGCAGCCAAGACTTAGTAGGACTACTCGACAATGAGCAGTTCTTC
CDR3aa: CASSQDLVGLLDNEQFF